This TCR beta chain was observed in a study of cytomegalovirus exposure and HLA in healthy donors. This CDR3 spans 13 amino acids. In germline, CDR1 is GTSNPN, CDR2 SVGIG (reference sequence). V dropped 1 base and J dropped 4 bases, with 9 bases sitting between them. The table came from immunoSEQ multiplex PCR; TCRdb's copy has only in-frame clones and leaves some out. Of around 120,000 clones listed, 85% to 90% are singletons. Concerning this clone: As yet, its antigen is unknown.

Findings of the study overall: Using the classifier, cytomegalovirus status was reportedly diagnosed with high specificity and sensitivity.

What was sequenced was PBMCs. The clonotype originates from a woman younger than 35 in good health and CMV-seropositive. V usage is TRBV30 and J usage is TRBJ2-3; D is unclear. DNA for the CDR3: TGTGCCTGGAGTGATAACCTACCAGATACGCAGTATTTT. Encoded protein: CAWSDNLPDTQYF.